Listed here are 2 T cell receptor beta chains from one sample, sequenced in a study of blood T cells in healthy people across ages. Next came a second PCR, run for about 7 to 12 cycles, which used a sample-barcoded 5' primer along with a J-beta primer mix. Using its own MiXCR run on the 5' RACE reads, TCRdb lists one record per CDR3 protein. The table includes about 810,000 distinct CDR3 sequences, about 37% detected once. What was sequenced was blood. These receptors were collected from a man aged 18 to 35 in good health.

In its sample, this clonotype was seen many times. CDR3: CASSPLPGAGTSGNTIYF. CDR3 DNA: TGTGCCAGCAGCCCGCTCCCAGGGGCTGGAACATCTGGAAACACCATATATTTT. The chain uses TRBV12-3 or TRBV12-4 and TRBJ1-3, with D perhaps matching TRBD1 (6 bases). The V and J ends lost 6 bases and 1 base respectively, with 22 bases between them. The CDR3 extends over 18 amino acids.

The CDR3 nucleotides are TGTGCCATCAGTGAGTCATGGGGGGCTGAGCAGTTCTTC. Its translation: CAISESWGAEQFF. The V gene is TRBV10-3, the J gene TRBJ2-1; D assignment may be TRBD1 or TRBD2 (6 bases each). V dropped 0 bases and J dropped 9 bases, with 9 bases sitting between them. CDR1 is ENHRY, CDR2 SYGVKD, per germline. This CDR3 has 13 amino acids.